Below, 19 T cell receptor beta chains from the same sample are listed, as sequenced in a study of CD4 and CD8 cells across lung adenocarcinoma regions. From the PCR reads, TCRdb called clonotypes with MiXCR, one entry per CDR3 protein. The table has several thousand distinct CDR3 sequences, about 50% seen once; the top ten hold about 42%. The material sequenced was CD8+ T cells from the center of a lung tumor. All receptors derive from a male donor with lung adenocarcinoma. The CD4 and CD8 labels of this study may be unreliable.

Note on this clonotype: A junction boundary mismatches the germline segment, possibly from a read error. V is TRBV6-1 and J is TRBJ2-1; 14 nucleotides line up with TRBD2. Per germline, CDR1 MNHNS and CDR2 SASEGT. This CDR3 is 17 amino acids long. The CDR3 is CASRMGLAGARYNEQYF. For the CDR3, the DNA is TGTGCCAGCAGAATGGGACTAGCGGGAGCTAGGTACAATGAGCAGTATTTC.

As to this clonotype: At one end the junction does not follow the germline gene, possibly because of a read error. The chain carries TRBV27 and TRBJ2-3, with 8 bases lining up with TRBD2. CDR1 and CDR2 (germline): MNHEY, SMNVEV (reference sequence). The CDR3 totals 16 residues. CDR3 sequence reads: CASSSRGAGAKDTQYF. CDR3 nucleotide sequence: TGTGCCAGCAGTTCCCGGGGAGCGGGAGCTAAAGATACTCAGTACTTT.

This clonotype was seen more than once but under ten times. The chain couples TRBV5-1 to TRBJ2-3; 7 nucleotides align to TRBD1. CDR1 and CDR2 (germline): SGHRS, YFSETQ. V trimming: 5 bases; J trimming: 4 bases; junction bases outside the gene matches: 10. The CDR3 sequence is 15 residues long. The CDR3 sequence is CASRSGTVVPDTQYF. The CDR3 nucleotides read TGCGCCAGCAGGAGTGGGACAGTGGTCCCAGATACGCAGTATTTT.

The genes are TRBV12-3 or TRBV12-4 and TRBJ2-1; D is unresolved. Between the trimmed V and J ends, which lost 7 bases and 5 bases, there was a span of 12 bases. This CDR3 is built from 13 residues. CDR3 residues: CASTKDPNNEQFF. For the CDR3, the DNA is TGTGCCAGCACCAAGGACCCGAACAATGAGCAGTTCTTC.

The chain combines TRBV6-8 with TRBJ2-3; the D call may be TRBD1 or TRBD2 (5 bases each). The J call may not be correct, given that the DNA end is closer to TRBJ2-7. Per the germline V gene, CDR1 is MNHGY and CDR2 is SAAAGT. The CDR3 is 17 amino acids. CDR3 sequence (DNA): TGTGCCAGCTGTTCCCCACTAGGGGAACGGGGTGCAGATACGCAGTACTTC. Its translation: CASCSPLGERGADTQYF.

The CDR3 here is CASSFEPGHLSYNSPLHF. The CDR3 region has the DNA TGTGCCAGCAGTTTCGAACCGGGCCACCTCTCCTATAATTCACCCCTCCACTTT. V and J are TRBV6-5 and TRBJ1-6; D unresolved. The CDR3 covers 18 residues. The germline CDR1 and CDR2 sequences are MNHEY and SVGAGI. The germline V and J ends were trimmed by 4 bases and 0 bases, with 16 bases remaining between them.

Points on this clonotype: One end of the junction does not line up with germline, which may come from a read error. The rearrangement uses TRBV6-1 and TRBJ2-3; weak D call: TRBD2 (5 bases). This CDR3 region has 12 residues. Germline loops: CDR1 MNHNS, CDR2 SASEGT. The CDR3 DNA sequence: TGTGCCAGCATGGGGAGCGAAGATACGCAGTATTTC. Translated: CASMGSEDTQYF.

The V and J genes are TRBV12-3 or TRBV12-4 and TRBJ2-1; D unclear. V gave up 1 base and J gave up 15 bases, with 10 bases separating them. The CDR3 extends over 11 amino acids. This chain's CDR3 is CASSLVSRTFF. The DNA for the CDR3 is TGTGCCAGCAGTTTAGTTTCGAGAACGTTCTTC.

V usage is TRBV5-1 and J usage is TRBJ1-1, with D uncertain. Between the trimmed V and J ends, which lost 1 base and 1 base, there was a span of 8 bases. The germline V gene encodes CDR1 SGHRS and CDR2 YFSETQ. This CDR3 is 14 amino acids long. This CDR3 is CASSLTPANTEAFF. CDR3 nucleotide sequence: TGCGCCAGCAGCTTGACTCCGGCGAACACTGAAGCTTTCTTT.

In the case of this clonotype: Relative to the germline gene, one junction end is altered; a read error may explain this. This chain's CDR3 is CASSSRGGRDQETQYF. In DNA, the CDR3 is TGTGCCAGCAGTTCCCGTGGGGGCCGTGATCAAGAGACCCAGTACTTT. V usage is TRBV27 and J usage is TRBJ2-5, with a weak D call TRBD1 (6 bases). The CDR3 is 16 amino acids. Per germline, CDR1 MNHEY and CDR2 SMNVEV (reference sequence).

The genes are TRBV30 and TRBJ2-2; maybe TRBD1 (6 bases). Deletions cut 4 bases from V and 7 bases from J, with 13 bases between. CDR3 size: 13 residues. The germline V gene has CDR1 GTSNPN and CDR2 SVGIG (reference sequence). As DNA, the CDR3 is TGTGCCTGGAATTGGGGGCCCGGCGGGGAGCTGTTTTTT. Its protein is CAWNWGPGGELFF.

This clonotype was detected once. The chain carries TRBV3-1 and TRBJ2-2, with 10 bases matching TRBD1. The V segment lost 4 bases and the J segment 5 bases; nucleotides outside the gene matches: 4. CDR1 is LGHDT, CDR2 YNNKEL, per germline (reference sequence). The CDR3 contains 15 residues. CDR3 in DNA: TGTGCCAGCAGCCCGGACAGGGGGGATACCGGGGAGCTGTTTTTT. Protein product: CASSPDRGDTGELFF.

The chain is built from TRBV6-1 and TRBJ2-1; D is possibly TRBD1 or TRBD2 (5 bases each). The J call is in doubt because the DNA end fits TRBJ2-5 better. The CDR3 has 16 amino acids. Germline CDR1 MNHNS, CDR2 SASEGT. CDR3: CASSEGTGSWGETQYF. DNA of the CDR3: TGTGCCAGCAGTGAAGGGACGGGGAGTTGGGGGGAGACCCAGTACTTC.

The genes are TRBV25-1 and TRBJ2-1, with D tentatively TRBD2 (5 bases). The V end was cut by 2 bases, the J end by 9 bases, with 14 bases between. Per the germline V gene, CDR1 is MGHDK and CDR2 is SYGVNS. The CDR3 sequence is 14 residues long. Written as DNA, the CDR3 is TGTGCCAGCAGTGAACTAGCTCTACGGGGTGAGCAGTTCTTC. Protein product: CASSELALRGEQFF.

The table lists this clonotype with a few counts. This clone may be a read error of a much larger clone one base away. V and J are TRBV6-1 and TRBJ2-1; 8 bases map to TRBD1. From germline, CDR1 is MNHNS and CDR2 SASEGT. V shed 3 bases, J shed 13 bases, and the junction held 23 bases outside the gene matches. This CDR3 comprises 18 residues. The CDR3 sequence: CASSERTGRGLAKNIQFF. CDR3 bases: TGTGCCAGCAGTGAGAGGACAGGGAGAGGGCTAGCCAAAAACATTCAGTTCTTC.

J is TRBJ2-1 and V is TRBV6-1; weak D call: TRBD2 (7 bases). V shed 6 bases and J shed 12 bases, with 30 bases lying between them. The CDR3 covers 17 residues. CDR1 MNHNS and CDR2 SASEGT come from the germline V gene. As DNA, the CDR3 is TGTGCCAGCAGCCAGGGGCTCGCGGGAGCTAGCTCCGATGCGCAGTTCTTC. Amino acid sequence: CASSQGLAGASSDAQFF.

The chain couples TRBV6-1 to TRBJ2-1; 10 nucleotides agree with TRBD1. From germline, CDR1 is MNHNS and CDR2 SASEGT. V shed 7 bases and J 13 bases; nucleotides not matched to a gene: 16. CDR3 length equals 15 residues. CDR3 sequence reads: CASTLSSTGGKTQFF. The CDR3 DNA sequence: TGTGCCAGCACCCTCTCGTCGACAGGGGGCAAGACCCAGTTCTTC.

This clonotype rates as medium-sized. This rearrangement joins TRBV6-1 to TRBJ2-5; TRBD1 might be the D (6 bases). The CDR3 is 15 residues long. The germline V gene encodes CDR1 MNHNS and CDR2 SASEGT. Trimming left V 6 bases short and J 5 bases short, with 19 bases between. In DNA form, the CDR3 reads TGTGCCAGCAGCCCCCAGGGGACGGTGGAGGAGACCCAGTACTTC. Its translation is CASSPQGTVEETQYF.

Within the sample, this clonotype is medium-sized. J is TRBJ2-5 and V is TRBV6-1; D gene ambiguous. The germline V gene has CDR1 MNHNS and CDR2 SASEGT. The CDR3 totals 15 residues. Trimming shortened V by 6 bases and J by 5 bases, and 19 bases separated the two germline ends. The CDR3 nucleotides read TGTGCCAGCAGCCCCTTAGGAAGGGTAAGGGAGACCCAGTACTTC. Its translation is CASSPLGRVRETQYF.